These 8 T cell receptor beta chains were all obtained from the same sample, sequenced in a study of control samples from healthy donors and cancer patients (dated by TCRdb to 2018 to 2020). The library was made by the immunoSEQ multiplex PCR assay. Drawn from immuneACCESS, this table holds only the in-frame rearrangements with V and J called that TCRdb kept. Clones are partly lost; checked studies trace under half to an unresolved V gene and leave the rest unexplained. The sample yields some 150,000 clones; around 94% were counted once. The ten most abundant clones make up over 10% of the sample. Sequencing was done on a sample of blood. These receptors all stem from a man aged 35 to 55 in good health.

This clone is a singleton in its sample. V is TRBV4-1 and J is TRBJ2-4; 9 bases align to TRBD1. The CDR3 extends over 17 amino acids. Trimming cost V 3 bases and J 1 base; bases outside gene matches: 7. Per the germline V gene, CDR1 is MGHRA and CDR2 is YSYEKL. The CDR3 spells CASSQGSGTGAKNIQYF. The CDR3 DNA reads TGCGCCAGCAGCCAGGGATCCGGGACAGGGGCCAAAAACATTCAGTACTTC.

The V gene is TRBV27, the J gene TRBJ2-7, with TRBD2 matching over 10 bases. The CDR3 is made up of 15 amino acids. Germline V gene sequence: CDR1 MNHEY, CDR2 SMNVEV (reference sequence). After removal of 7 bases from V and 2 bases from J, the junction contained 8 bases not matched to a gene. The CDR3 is CASMNRLAGTYEQYF. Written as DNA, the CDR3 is TGTGCCAGCATGAACCGACTAGCGGGCACCTACGAGCAGTACTTC.

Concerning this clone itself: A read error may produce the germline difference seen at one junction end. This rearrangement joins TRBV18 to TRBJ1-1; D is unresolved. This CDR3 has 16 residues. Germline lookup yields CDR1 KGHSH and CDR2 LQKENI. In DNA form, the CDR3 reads TGTGCCAGCTCCCCACCCTCGGCACAGATGAACACTGAAGCTTTCTTT. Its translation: CASSPPSAQMNTEAFF.

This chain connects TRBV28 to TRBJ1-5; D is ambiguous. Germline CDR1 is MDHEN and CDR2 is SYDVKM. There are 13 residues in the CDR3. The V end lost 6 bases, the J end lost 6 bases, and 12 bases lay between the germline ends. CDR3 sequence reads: CASRRPEGQPQHF. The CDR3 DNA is TGTGCCAGCAGACGCCCGGAGGGTCAGCCCCAGCATTTT.

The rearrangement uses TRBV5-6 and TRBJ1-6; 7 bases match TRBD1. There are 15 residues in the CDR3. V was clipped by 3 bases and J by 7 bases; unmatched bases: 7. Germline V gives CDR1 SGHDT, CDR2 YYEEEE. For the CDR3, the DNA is TGTGCCAGCAGCTCAACAGGGGTTCGGAATTCACCCCTCCACTTT. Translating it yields CASSSTGVRNSPLHF.

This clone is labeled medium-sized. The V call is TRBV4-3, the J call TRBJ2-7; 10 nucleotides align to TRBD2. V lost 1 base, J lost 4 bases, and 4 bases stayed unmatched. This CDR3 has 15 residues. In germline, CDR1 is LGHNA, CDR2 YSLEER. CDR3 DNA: TGCGCCAGCAGCCAAGTTACTAGCGGGATATACGAGCAGTACTTC. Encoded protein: CASSQVTSGIYEQYF.

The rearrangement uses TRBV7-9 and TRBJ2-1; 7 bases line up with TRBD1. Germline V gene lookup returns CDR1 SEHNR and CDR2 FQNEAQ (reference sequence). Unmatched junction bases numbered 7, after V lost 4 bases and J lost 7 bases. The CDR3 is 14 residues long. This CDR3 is CASSSPDRSNEQFF. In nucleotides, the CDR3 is TGTGCCAGCAGCTCCCCGGACAGGTCGAATGAGCAGTTCTTC.

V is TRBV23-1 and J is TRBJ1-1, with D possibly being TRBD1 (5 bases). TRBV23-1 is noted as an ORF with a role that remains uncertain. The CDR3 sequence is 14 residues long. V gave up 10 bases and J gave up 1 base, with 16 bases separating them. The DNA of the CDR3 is TGCGCCACCTCACCGGGGACCGGGAACACTGAAGCTTTCTTT. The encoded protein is CATSPGTGNTEAFF.